This T cell receptor (beta chain) was documented in a study of beta chain features in type 1 diabetes. V lost 0 bases to trimming and J lost 0 bases, with 14 bases between them. This CDR3 comprises 17 residues. Germline CDR1 is MGHRA and CDR2 is YSYEKL. Cell sorting via CD45RO/CCR7/CD25/CD127/CD95/CD27 was performed to obtain CD4+ naive, central memory, regulatory and stem cell-like memory cells. Sequenced material consisted of expressed TCRB transcripts (all of the isolated RNA was reverse transcribed). Using immunoSEQ multiplex PCR, the repertoire was profiled, and TCRdb retains in-frame clones only, with some absent. In the table there are tens of thousands of clones, about 55% of which are singletons.

The material sequenced was Tregs from blood. The J gene is TRBJ2-5, the V gene TRBV4-1; D might be TRBD2 (5 bases). The clonotype comes from a woman aged 18-29 years in good health. CDR3 protein: CASSQDRGGGYQETQYF. In nucleotides, the CDR3 is TGCGCCAGCAGCCAAGATCGTGGCGGAGGATACCAAGAGACCCAGTACTTC.